This T cell receptor (beta chain) was captured in a study of metastatic and nonmetastatic thyroid tumors. Study details: Thyroid patients, malignant and benign, had repertoires compared across blood and tumor or nodule tissue.

TCRdb re-clonotyped the PCR reads via MiXCR. The profile shows approximately 69,000 clones, 12% to 15% of them singletons. Many counts were recorded for this clone. Thyroid surgery had not been preceded by any treatment in any patient. The CDR3 totals 15 residues. CDR1 LNHDA and CDR2 SQIVND come from the germline V gene (reference sequence). The germline V and J ends were trimmed by 7 bases and 4 bases, with 17 bases remaining between them. The origin of this receptor is a male donor with papillary thyroid cancer or a benign thyroid nodule (not recorded which). Some clones in this sample may be carry-over from other donors' samples. The chain uses TRBV19 and TRBJ1-3; D gene ambiguous. Source material: blood. The CDR3 region has the DNA TGTGCCAGTACCATCTTCCCTACTACCGGAAACACCATATATTTT. As protein: CASTIFPTTGNTIYF.